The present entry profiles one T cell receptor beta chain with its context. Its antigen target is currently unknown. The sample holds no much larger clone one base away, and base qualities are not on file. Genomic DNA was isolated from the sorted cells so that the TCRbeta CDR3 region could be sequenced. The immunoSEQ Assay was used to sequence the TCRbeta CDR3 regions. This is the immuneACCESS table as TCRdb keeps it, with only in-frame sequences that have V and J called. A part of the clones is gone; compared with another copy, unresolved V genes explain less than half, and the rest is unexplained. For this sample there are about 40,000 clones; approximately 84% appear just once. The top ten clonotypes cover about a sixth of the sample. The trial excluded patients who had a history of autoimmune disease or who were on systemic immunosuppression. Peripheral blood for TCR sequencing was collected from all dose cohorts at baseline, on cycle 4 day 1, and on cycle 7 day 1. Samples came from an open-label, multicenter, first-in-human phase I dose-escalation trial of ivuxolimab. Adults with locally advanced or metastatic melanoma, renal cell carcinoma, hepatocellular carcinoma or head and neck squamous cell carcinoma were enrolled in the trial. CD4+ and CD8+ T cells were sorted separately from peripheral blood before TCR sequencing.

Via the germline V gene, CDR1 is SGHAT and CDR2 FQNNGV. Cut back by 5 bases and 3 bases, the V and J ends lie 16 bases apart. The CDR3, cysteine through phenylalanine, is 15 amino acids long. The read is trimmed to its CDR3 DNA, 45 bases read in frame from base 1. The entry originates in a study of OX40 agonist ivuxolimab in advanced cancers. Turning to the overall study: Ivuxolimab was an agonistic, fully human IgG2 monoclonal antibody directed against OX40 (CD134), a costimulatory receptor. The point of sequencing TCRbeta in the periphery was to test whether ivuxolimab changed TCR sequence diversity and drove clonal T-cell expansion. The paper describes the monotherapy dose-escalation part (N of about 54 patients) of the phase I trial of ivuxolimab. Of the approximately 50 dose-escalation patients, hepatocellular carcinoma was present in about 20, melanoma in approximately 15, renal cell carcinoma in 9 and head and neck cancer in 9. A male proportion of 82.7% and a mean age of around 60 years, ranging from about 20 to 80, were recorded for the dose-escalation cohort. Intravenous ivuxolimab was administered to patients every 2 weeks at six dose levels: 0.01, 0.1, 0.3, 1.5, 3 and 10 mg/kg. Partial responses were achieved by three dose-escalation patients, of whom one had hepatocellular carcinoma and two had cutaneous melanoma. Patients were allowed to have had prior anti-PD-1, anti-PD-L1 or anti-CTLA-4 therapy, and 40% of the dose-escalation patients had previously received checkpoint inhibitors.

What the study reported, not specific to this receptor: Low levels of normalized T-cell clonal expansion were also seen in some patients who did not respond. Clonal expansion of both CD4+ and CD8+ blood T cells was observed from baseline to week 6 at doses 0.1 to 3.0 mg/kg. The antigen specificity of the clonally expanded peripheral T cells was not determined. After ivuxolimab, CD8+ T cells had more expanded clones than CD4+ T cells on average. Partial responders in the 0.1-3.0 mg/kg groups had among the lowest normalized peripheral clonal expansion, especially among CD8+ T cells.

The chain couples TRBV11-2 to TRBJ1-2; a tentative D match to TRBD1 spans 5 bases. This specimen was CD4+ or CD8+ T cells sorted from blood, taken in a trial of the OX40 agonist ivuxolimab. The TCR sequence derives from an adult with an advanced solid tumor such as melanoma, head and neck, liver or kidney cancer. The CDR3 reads CASSPYSGGDYGYTF. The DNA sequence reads TGTGCCAGCAGCCCGTACTCAGGAGGGGACTATGGCTACACCTTC.